This T cell receptor (beta chain) was sequenced for a study of control samples from healthy donors and cancer patients. Assay: immunoSEQ multiplex PCR; the TCRdb copy retains only in-frame clones and omits some. The table lists about 220,000 clones, just under 95% of them singletons. J gave up 1 base and V 3 bases, and 7 bases lay outside the gene matches. CDR1 and CDR2 (germline): MNHEY, SMNVEV (reference sequence). The length of the CDR3 is 17 residues. This rearrangement joins TRBV27 to TRBJ1-5; 9 positions agree with TRBD1. Source material: blood. The source is a man aged 45-65 years in good health. DNA of the CDR3: TGTGCCAGCAGTTTGACGAGACAGGGGGGAAGCAATCAGCCCCAGCATTTT. Translation gives CASSLTRQGGSNQPQHF.